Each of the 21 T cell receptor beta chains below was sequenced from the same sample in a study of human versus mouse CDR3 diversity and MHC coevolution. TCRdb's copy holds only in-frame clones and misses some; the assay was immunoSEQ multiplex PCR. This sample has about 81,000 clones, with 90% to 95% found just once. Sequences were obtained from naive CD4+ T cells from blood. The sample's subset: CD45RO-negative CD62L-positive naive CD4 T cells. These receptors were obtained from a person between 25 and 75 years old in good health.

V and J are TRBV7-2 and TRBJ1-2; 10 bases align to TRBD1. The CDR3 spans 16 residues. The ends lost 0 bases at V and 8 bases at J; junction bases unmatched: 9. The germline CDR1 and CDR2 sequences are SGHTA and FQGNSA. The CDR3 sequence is CASSLAGDRGLRGYTF. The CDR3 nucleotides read TGTGCCAGCAGCTTAGCGGGGGACAGGGGCCTTCGGGGCTACACCTTC. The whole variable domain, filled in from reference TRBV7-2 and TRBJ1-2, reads GAGVSQSPSNKVTEKGKDVELRCDPISGHTALYWYRQSLGQGLEFLIYFQGNSAPDKSGLPSDRFSAERTGGSVSTLTIQRTQQEDSAVYLCASSLAGDRGLRGYTFGSGTRLTVV.

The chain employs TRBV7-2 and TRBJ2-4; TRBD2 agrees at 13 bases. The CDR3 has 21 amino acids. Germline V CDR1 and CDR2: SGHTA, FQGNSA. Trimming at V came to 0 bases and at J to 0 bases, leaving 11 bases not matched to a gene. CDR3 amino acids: CASSLAERGTSGALAKNIQYF. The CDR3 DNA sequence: TGTGCCAGCAGCTTAGCTGAAAGGGGGACTAGCGGGGCTCTAGCCAAAAACATTCAGTACTTC.

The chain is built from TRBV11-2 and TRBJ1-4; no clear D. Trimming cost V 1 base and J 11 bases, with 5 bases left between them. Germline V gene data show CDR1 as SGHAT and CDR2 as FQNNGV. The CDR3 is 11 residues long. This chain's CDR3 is CASSLGRKLFF. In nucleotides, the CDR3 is TGTGCCAGCAGCTTAGGCAGGAAACTGTTTTTT.

CDR3 region: CASSWGGPTTGELFF. The CDR3 nucleotides read TGCGCCAGCAGCTGGGGAGGCCCGACCACCGGGGAGCTGTTTTTT. The genes are TRBV5-1 and TRBJ2-2; perhaps TRBD2 as D (6 bases). V dropped 3 bases and J dropped 4 bases, with 13 bases sitting between them. The germline V gene encodes CDR1 SGHRS and CDR2 YFSETQ. CDR3 length: 15 residues.

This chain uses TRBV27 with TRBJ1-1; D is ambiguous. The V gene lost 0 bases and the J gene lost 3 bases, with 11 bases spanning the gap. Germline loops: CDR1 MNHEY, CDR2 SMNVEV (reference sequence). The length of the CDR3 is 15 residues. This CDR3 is CASSLSAGRDTEAFF. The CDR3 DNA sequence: TGTGCCAGCAGTTTATCGGCGGGTAGGGACACTGAAGCTTTCTTT.

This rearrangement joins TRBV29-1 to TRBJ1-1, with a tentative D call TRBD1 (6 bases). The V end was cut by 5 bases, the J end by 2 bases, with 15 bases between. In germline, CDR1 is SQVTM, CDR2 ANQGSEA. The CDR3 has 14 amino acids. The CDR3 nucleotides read TGCAGCGTTCGGAAGGACAGTTCAAACACTGAAGCTTTCTTT. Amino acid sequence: CSVRKDSSNTEAFF.

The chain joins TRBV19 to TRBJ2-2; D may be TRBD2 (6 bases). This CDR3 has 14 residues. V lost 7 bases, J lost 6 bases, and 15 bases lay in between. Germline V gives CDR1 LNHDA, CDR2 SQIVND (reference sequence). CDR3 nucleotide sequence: TGTGCCAGTAAGGGGACTTCCCTTTCCGGGGAGCTGTTTTTT. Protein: CASKGTSLSGELFF.

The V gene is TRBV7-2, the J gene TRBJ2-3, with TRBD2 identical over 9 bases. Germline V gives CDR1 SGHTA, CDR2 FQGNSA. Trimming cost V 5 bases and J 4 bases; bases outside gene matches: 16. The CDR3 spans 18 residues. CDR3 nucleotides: TGTGCCAGCAGCGCCCCTCGGGGCGGGGGGGCGCAGGCAGATACGCAGTATTTT. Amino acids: CASSAPRGGGAQADTQYF.

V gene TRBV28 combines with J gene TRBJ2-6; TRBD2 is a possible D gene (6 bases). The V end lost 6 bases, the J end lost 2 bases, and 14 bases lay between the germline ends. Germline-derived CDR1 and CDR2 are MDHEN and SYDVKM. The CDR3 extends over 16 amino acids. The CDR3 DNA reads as TGTGCCAGCAGCCTATTCGGGGGAGCTGGGGCCAACGTCCTGACTTTC. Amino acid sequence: CASSLFGGAGANVLTF.

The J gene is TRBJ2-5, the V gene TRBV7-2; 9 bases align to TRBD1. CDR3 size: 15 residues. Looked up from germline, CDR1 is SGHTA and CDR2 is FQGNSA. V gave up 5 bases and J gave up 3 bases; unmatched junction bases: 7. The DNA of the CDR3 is TGTGCCAGCAGCCGGCGGACAGGGGAGAAAGAGACCCAGTACTTC. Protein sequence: CASSRRTGEKETQYF.

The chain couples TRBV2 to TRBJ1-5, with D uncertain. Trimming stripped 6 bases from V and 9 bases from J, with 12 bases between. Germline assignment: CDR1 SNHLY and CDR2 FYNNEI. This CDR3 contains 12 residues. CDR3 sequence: CASRRQEGPQHF. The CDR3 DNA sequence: TGTGCCAGCAGGAGGCAGGAGGGGCCCCAGCATTTT.

This chain's CDR3 is CASSQVGTGEQYF. The CDR3 bases are TGCGCCAGCAGCCAAGTCGGAACGGGAGAGCAGTACTTC. This rearrangement joins TRBV4-1 to TRBJ2-5; a weak D match, TRBD2 (6 bases). The CDR3 runs to 13 residues. V was trimmed by 1 base and J by 11 bases, leaving 14 bases between them. CDR1 is MGHRA and CDR2 is YSYEKL in the germline V gene.

The CDR3 reads CASSFMAGRPYEQYF. As DNA, the CDR3 is TGTGCCAGCAGCTTTATGGCGGGGAGACCCTACGAGCAGTACTTC. The chain joins TRBV5-5 to TRBJ2-7, with a possible D match to TRBD2 (6 bases). The V end was cut by 2 bases, the J end by 2 bases, with 14 bases between. The V gene's germline CDR1 is SGHKS and CDR2 YYEKEE (reference sequence). This CDR3 comprises 15 residues.

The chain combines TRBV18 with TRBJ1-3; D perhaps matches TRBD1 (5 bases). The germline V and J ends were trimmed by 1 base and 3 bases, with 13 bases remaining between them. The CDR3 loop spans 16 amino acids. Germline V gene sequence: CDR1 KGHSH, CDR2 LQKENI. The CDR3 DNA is TGTGCCAGCTCACCACGGCGGGACGGAGATGGAAACACCATATATTTT. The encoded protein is CASSPRRDGDGNTIYF.

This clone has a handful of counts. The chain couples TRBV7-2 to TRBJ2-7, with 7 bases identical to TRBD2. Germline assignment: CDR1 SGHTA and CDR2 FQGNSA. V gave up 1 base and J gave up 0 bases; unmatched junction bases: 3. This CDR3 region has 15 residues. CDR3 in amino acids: CASSLGGGGSYEQYF. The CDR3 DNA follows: TGTGCCAGCAGCTTAGGGGGCGGGGGCTCCTACGAGCAGTACTTC.

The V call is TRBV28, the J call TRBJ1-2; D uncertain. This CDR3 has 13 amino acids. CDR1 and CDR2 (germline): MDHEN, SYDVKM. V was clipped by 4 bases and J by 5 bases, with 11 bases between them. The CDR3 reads CASSSPYGYGYTF. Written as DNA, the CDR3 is TGTGCCAGCAGTTCCCCATACGGGTATGGCTACACCTTC.

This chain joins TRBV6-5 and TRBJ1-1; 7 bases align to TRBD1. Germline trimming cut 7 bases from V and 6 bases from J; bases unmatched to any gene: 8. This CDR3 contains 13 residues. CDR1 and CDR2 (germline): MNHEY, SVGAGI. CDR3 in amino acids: CASKGAPPSEAFF. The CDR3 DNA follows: TGTGCCAGCAAGGGGGCCCCTCCCTCTGAAGCTTTCTTT.

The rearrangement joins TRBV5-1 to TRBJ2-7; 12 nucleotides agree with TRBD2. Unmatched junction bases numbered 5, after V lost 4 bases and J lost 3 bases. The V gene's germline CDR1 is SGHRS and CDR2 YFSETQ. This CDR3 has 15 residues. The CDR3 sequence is CASSPVLAGGYEQYF. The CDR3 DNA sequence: TGCGCCAGCAGCCCCGTACTAGCGGGGGGCTACGAGCAGTACTTC.

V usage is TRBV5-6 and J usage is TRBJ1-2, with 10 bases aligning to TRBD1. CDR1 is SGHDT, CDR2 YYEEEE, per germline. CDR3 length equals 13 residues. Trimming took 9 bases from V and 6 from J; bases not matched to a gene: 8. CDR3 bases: TGTGCCACCGAGGACAGGGGGATAGATGGCTACACCTTC. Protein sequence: CATEDRGIDGYTF.

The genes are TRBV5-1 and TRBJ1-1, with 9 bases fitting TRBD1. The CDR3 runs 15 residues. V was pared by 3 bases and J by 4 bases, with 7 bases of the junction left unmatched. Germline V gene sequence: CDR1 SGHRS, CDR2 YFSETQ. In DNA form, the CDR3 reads TGCGCCAGCAGCTGGGGACAGGGAGGTGTCACTGAAGCTTTCTTT. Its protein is CASSWGQGGVTEAFF.

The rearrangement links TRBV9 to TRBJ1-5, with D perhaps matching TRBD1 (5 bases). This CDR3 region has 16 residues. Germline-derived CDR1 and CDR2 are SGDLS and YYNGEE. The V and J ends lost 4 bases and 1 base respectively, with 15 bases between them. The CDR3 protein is CASSLDSGGSNQPQHF. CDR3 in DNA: TGTGCCAGCAGCCTCGACAGTGGTGGGAGCAATCAGCCCCAGCATTTT.